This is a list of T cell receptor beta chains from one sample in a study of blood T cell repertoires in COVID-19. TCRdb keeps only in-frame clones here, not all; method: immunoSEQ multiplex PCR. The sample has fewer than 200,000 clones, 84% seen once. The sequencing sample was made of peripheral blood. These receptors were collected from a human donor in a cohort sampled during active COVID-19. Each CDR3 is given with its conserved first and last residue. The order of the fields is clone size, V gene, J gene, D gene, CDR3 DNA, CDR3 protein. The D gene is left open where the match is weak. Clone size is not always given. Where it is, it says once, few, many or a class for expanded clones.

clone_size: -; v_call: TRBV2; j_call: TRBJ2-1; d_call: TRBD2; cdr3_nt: TGTGCCAGCAGTGAAAGGCAGGCCCCGGGGGGTGAGCAGTTCTTC; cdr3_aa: CASSERQAPGGEQFF
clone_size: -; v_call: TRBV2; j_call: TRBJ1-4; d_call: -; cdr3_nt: TGTGCCAGCAGATTCGGGGGTGGCGCCGAAAAACTGTTTTTT; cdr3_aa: CASRFGGGAEKLFF
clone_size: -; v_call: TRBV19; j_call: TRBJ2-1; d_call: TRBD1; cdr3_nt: TGTGCCAGTAGTCAGGCCGGGACAGGGGCCAATGAGCAGTTCTTC; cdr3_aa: CASSQAGTGANEQFF
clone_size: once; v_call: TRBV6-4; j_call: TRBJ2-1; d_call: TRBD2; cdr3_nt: TGTGCCAGCAGCCCCCGGTTCGATGGACTAGCGGGGAATGAGCAGTTCTTC; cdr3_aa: CASSPRFDGLAGNEQFF
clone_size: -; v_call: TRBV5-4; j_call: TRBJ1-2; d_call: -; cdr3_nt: TGTGCCAGCACTTCCGGGAGAGAGGGCTATGGCTACACCTTC; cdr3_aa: CASTSGREGYGYTF
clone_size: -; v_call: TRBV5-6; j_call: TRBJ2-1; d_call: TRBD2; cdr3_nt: TGTGCCAGCAGCTTGGCCACGGGACTAGCGCAACAGTTCTTC; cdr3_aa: CASSLATGLAQQFF
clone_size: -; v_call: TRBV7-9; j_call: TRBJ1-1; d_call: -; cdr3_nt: TGTGCCAGCAGCGGCGTGGGAGTGGGTGAAGCTTTCTTT; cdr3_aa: CASSGVGVGEAFF
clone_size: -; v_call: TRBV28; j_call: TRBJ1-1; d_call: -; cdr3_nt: TGTGCCAGCAGTTTATGGGGGCGGGGTACTGAAGCTTTCTTT; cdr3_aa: CASSLWGRGTEAFF
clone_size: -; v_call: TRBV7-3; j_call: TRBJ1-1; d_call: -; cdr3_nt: TGTGCCAGCAGCTCCGGGGGGGAGCTCACTGAAGCTTTCTTT; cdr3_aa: CASSSGGELTEAFF
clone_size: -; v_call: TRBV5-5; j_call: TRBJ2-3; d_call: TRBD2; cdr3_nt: TGTGCCAGCAGCTTGGCGGGGGGGAGCACAGATACGCAGTATTTT; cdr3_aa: CASSLAGGSTDTQYF
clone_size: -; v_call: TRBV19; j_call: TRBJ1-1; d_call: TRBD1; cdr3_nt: TGTGCCAGTAGGATCGGGGACAGGAACATGAACACTGAAGCTTTCTTT; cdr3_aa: CASRIGDRNMNTEAFF
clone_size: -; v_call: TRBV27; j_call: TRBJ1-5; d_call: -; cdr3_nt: TGTGCCAGCAGTTTTGACGGGGTTCAGCCCCAGCATTTT; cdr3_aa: CASSFDGVQPQHF
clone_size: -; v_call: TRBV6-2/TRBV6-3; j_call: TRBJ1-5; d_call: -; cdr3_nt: TGTGCCAGCAGTCGAAGCGGGAAGCCCGATCAGCCCCAGCATTTT; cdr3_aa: CASSRSGKPDQPQHF
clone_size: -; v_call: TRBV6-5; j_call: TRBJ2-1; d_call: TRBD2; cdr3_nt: TGTGCCAGCAGTAGGACTAGCGGGGAAATCGAGTTCTTC; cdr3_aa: CASSRTSGEIEFF
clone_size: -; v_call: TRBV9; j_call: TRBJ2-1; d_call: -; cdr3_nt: TGTGCCAGCAGGGCCTACGGGGGGCGCGGGGATGAGCAGTTCTTC; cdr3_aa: CASRAYGGRGDEQFF
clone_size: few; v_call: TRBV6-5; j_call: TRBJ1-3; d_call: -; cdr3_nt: TGTGCCAGCAGTTACTCGTACAGCTCTGGAAACACCATATATTTT; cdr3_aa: CASSYSYSSGNTIYF
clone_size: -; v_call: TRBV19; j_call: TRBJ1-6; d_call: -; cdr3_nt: TGTGCCAGTAGTTCATCCGGTAATTCACCCCTCCACTTT; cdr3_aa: CASSSSGNSPLHF
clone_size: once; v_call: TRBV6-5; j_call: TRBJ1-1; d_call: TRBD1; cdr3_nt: TGTGCCACTAACAGGGGTAACATGAACACTGAAGCTTTCTTT; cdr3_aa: CATNRGNMNTEAFF
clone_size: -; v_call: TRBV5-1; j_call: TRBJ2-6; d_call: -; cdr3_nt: TGCGCCAGCAGCTCCCTCCAGGTTGGGTTAGGGGCCAACGTCCTGACTTTC; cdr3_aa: CASSSLQVGLGANVLTF
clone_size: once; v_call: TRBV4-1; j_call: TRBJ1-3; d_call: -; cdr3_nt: TGCGCCAGCAGCCCTACGATTGGAAACACCATATATTTT; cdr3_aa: CASSPTIGNTIYF
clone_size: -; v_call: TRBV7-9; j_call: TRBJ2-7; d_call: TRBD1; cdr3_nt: TGTGCCAGCAGCCCCGGGACAGGCTTCTCCTACGAGCAGTACTTC; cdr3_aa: CASSPGTGFSYEQYF
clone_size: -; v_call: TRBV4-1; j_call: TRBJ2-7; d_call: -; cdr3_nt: TGCGCCAGCAGCCAAGAGCTAGCTCGAATGTACGAGCAGTACTTC; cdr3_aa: CASSQELARMYEQYF
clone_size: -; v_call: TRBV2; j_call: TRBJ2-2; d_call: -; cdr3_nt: TGTGCCAGCAGTGAGGTTCGGTACACCGGGGAGCTGTTTTTT; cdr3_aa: CASSEVRYTGELFF
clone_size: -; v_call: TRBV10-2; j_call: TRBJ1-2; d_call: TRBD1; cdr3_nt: TGCGCCAGCAGCTCCGGACAGGACTATGGCTACACCTTC; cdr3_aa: CASSSGQDYGYTF
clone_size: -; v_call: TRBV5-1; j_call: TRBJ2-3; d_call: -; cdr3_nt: TGCGCCAGCAGCTTGGGAGCTAGAGCGGGCACAGATACGCAGTATTTT; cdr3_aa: CASSLGARAGTDTQYF
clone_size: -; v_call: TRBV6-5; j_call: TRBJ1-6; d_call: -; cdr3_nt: TGTGCCAGCAGTTCCTCCGGGACTTTTCCACCCCTCCACTTT; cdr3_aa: CASSSSGTFPPLHF
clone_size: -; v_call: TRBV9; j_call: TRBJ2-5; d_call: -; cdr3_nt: TGTGCCAGCAGCGTAGGACTGGTCGAGACCCAGTACTTC; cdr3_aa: CASSVGLVETQYF
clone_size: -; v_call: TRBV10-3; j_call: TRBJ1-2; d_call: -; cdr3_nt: TGTGCCATCAGTGAGGGAGGACTCGGACCCACGTGGGCTAACTATGGCTACACCTTC; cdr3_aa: CAISEGGLGPTWANYGYTF
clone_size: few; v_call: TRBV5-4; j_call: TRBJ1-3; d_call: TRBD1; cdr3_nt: TGTGCCAGCAATGCACAGGGGGCTTCTGGAAACACCATATATTTT; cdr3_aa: CASNAQGASGNTIYF
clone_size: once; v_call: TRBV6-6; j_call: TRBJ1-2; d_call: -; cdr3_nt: TGTGCCAGCGGTACGGGAGGGCCCTATGGCTACACCTTC; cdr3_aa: CASGTGGPYGYTF
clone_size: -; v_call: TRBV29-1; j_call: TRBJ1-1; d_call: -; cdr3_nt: TGCAGCGTTGAGGGCAGCCGATCCACTGAAGCTTTCTTT; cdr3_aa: CSVEGSRSTEAFF
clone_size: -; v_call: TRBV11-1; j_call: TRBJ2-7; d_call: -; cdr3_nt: TGTGCCAGCAGGTCTACAGGGCGGAGCGAGCAGTACTTC; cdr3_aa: CASRSTGRSEQYF
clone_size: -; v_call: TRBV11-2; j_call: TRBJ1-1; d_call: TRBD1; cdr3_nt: TGTGCCAGCAGCCCATTACAGGGGGAGAACACTGAAGCTTTCTTT; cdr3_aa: CASSPLQGENTEAFF
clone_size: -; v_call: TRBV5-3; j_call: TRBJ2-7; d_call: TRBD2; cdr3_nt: TGTGCCAGAAGGACAGCGGGGAACTCCTACGAGCAGTACTTC; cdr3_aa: CARRTAGNSYEQYF
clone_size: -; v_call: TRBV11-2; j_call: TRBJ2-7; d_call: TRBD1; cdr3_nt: TGTGCCAGCAGCGTATACAGGGGATCCTCCTACGAGCAGTACTTC; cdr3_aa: CASSVYRGSSYEQYF
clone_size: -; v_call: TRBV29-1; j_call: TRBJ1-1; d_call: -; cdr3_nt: TGCAGCGTTGGGACTATCCCTGAAGCTTTCTTT; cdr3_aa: CSVGTIPEAFF
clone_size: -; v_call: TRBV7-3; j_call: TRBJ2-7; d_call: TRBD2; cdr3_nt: TGTGCCAGCAGCTTAATCTCGGTCAGGGGGCGACTAGCGGGCTCCTACGAGCAGTACTTC; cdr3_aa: CASSLISVRGRLAGSYEQYF
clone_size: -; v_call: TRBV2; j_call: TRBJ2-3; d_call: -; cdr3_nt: TGTGCCAGCACTCTGTTGGGGGCTCACACAGATACGCAGTATTTT; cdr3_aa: CASTLLGAHTDTQYF
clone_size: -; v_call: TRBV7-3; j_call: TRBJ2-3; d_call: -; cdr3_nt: TGTGCCAGCAGCCCCGTGGGGCGAGATACGCAGTATTTT; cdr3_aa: CASSPVGRDTQYF
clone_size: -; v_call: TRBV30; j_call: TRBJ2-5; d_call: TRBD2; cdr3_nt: TGTGCCTGGAACCCGGGGGGGCCAGAGACCCAGTACTTC; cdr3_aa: CAWNPGGPETQYF
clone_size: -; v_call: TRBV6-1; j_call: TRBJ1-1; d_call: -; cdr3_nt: TGTGCCAGCAGTGACCCCGGGATTGTAACAGAAATGAACACTGAAGCTTTCTTT; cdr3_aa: CASSDPGIVTEMNTEAFF
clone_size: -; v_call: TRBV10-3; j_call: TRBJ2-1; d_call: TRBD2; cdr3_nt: TGTGCCATCAGTGTCACGACTAGCGGGGGTTCCTACAATGAGCAGTTCTTC; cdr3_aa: CAISVTTSGGSYNEQFF
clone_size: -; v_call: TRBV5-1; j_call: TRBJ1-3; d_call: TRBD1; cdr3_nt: TGCGCCAGCAGCCCAGACAGGGCTGGAAACACCATATATTTT; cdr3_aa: CASSPDRAGNTIYF
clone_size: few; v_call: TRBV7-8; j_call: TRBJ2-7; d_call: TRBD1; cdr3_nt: TGTGCCAGCAGCTTAGTCGGGACAGGGAACTACGAGCAGTACTTC; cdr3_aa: CASSLVGTGNYEQYF
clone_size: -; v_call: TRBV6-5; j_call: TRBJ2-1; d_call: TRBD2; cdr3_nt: TGTGCCAGCACTAAATCGGGGGGTCGGATTAATGAGCAGTTCTTC; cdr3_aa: CASTKSGGRINEQFF
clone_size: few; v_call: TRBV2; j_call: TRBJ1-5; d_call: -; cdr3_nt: TGTGCCAGCGGAGAGGGAAGGAGCAATCAGCCCCAGCATTTT; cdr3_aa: CASGEGRSNQPQHF
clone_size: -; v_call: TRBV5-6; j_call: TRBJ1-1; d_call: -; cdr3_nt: TGTGCCAGCAGTTCCGACACAACGGGGACTGAAGCTTTCTTT; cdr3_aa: CASSSDTTGTEAFF
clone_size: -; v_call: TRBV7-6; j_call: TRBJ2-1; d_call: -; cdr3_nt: TGTGCCAGCAGCTTAGCGTCGGCAGGGGGGAATGAGCAGTTCTTC; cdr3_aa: CASSLASAGGNEQFF
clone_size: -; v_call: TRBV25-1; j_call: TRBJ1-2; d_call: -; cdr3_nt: TGTGCCAGCACCCCTCGGGGTTACGACTATGGCTACACCTTC; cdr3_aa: CASTPRGYDYGYTF
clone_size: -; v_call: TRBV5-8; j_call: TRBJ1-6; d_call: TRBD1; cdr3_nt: TGTGCCAGCAGCTTGGTGGTCAGGGGGTTATTCAGTTCACCCCTCCACTTT; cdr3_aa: CASSLVVRGLFSSPLHF
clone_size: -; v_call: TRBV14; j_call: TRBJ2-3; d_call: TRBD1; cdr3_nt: TGTGCCAGCAGCCGTGGGACAGGGCAGCCTAGCACAGATACGCAGTATTTT; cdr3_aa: CASSRGTGQPSTDTQYF
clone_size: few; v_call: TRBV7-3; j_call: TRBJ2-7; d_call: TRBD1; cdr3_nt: TGTGCCAGCAGCTTATCGGGACAGGGGGTTTCCGAGCAGTACTTC; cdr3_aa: CASSLSGQGVSEQYF
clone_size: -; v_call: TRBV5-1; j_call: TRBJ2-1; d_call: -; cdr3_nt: TGCGCCAGCAGCTTTGGAGGGGACAATGAGCAGTTCTTC; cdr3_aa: CASSFGGDNEQFF
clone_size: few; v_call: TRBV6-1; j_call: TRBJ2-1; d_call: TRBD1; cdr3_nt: TGTGCCAGCAGTGGGGCCGACAGGGGCCCCTACAATGAGCAGTTCTTC; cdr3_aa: CASSGADRGPYNEQFF
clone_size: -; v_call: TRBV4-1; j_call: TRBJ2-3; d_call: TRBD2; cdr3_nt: TGCGCCAGCAGCCAAGAGACCAGGGCTAGCGGGGTCCCAGATACGCAGTATTTT; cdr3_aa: CASSQETRASGVPDTQYF
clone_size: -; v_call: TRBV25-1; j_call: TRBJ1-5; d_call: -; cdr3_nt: TGTGCCAGCAGTCCGGGGGATCTGCTTCAGCCCCAGCATTTT; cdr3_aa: CASSPGDLLQPQHF
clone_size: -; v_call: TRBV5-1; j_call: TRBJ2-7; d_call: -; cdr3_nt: TGCGCCAGCAGCTCATCTCCAGGTAACGAGCAGTACTTC; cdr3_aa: CASSSSPGNEQYF
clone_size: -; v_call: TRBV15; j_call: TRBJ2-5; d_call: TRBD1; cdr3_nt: TGTGCCACCAGCAGAGATGCCGGGACAGGGGACGAGACCCAGTACTTC; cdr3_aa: CATSRDAGTGDETQYF
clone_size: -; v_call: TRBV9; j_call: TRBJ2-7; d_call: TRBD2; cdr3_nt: TGTGCCAGCAGCGTAGGCGGGAGGAGCTCCTACGAGCAGTACTTC; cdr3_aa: CASSVGGRSSYEQYF
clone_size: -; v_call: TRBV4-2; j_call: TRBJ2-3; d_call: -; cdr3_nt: TGTGCCAGCAGCCACGTCCGGACAGCTACTAGCACAGATACGCAGTATTTT; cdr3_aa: CASSHVRTATSTDTQYF